These 28 T cell receptor beta chains originate from one sample sequenced in a study of blood T cell repertoires in COVID-19. The repertoire was sequenced with immunoSEQ multiplex PCR; TCRdb's copy has only in-frame clones and lacks some. The data contain about 140,000 clones, 65% to 80% of them seen just once; the ten biggest clones take up approximately 17%. The sample consisted of peripheral blood. These receptors were obtained from a man aged 50-60 years with acute or convalescent COVID-19.

CDR3 protein: CASSLVTGTNQPQHF. DNA for the CDR3: TGCGCCAGCAGCCTAGTGACAGGCACAAATCAGCCCCAGCATTTT. The V and J genes are TRBV4-1 and TRBJ1-5; a weak D match, TRBD1 (6 bases). This CDR3 contains 15 residues. Trimming removed 4 bases at V and 4 bases at J, with 14 bases between. Looked up from germline, CDR1 is MGHRA and CDR2 is YSYEKL.

The CDR3 loop reads CAISESAGNNEKLFF. The CDR3 nucleotides are TGTGCCATCAGTGAGTCCGCAGGGAACAATGAAAAACTGTTTTTT. This chain joins TRBV10-3 and TRBJ1-4; possible D gene TRBD1, 5 bases. This CDR3 is 15 amino acids long. Per germline, CDR1 ENHRY and CDR2 SYGVKD. The germline V and J ends were trimmed by 0 bases and 5 bases, with 10 bases remaining between them.

This chain links TRBV25-1 with TRBJ1-2; D is unclear. Trimming left V 6 bases short and J 4 bases short, with 15 bases between. In germline, CDR1 is MGHDK, CDR2 SYGVNS. CDR3 size: 14 residues. In DNA form, the CDR3 reads TGTGCCAGCAGGGGAGATTCTCAATTCTATGGCTACACCTTC. This encodes CASRGDSQFYGYTF.

The V and J genes are TRBV15 and TRBJ1-4; no clear D. Germline-derived CDR1 and CDR2 are LNHNV and YYDKDF (reference sequence). V lost 4 bases to trimming and J lost 7 bases, with 10 bases between them. The CDR3 loop spans 13 amino acids. The CDR3 region has the DNA TGTGCCACCAGCACGGGAAGTATTGAAAAACTGTTTTTT. The encoded protein is CATSTGSIEKLFF.

The chain joins TRBV3-1 (or the pseudogene TRBV3-2) to TRBJ1-2, with TRBD1 matching over 8 bases. Looked up from germline, CDR1 is LGHDT and CDR2 is YNNKEL (reference sequence). The junction had 5 bases not matched to a gene; V was cut back by 4 bases and J by 4 bases. The CDR3 has 14 residues. This CDR3 is CASSPGQGGYGYTF. The CDR3 bases are TGTGCCAGCAGCCCCGGACAGGGAGGCTATGGCTACACCTTC.

The chain employs TRBV3-1 (or the pseudogene TRBV3-2) and TRBJ2-1; 8 bases align to TRBD2. CDR3 length: 15 amino acids. The V segment lost 4 bases and the J segment 7 bases; nucleotides outside the gene matches: 9. CDR1 and CDR2 from the germline V gene are LGHDT and YNNKEL (reference sequence). The CDR3 bases are TGTGCCAGCAGCCCCGTCGGGGGGGCCTGGAATGAGCAGTTCTTC. Its translation is CASSPVGGAWNEQFF.

This chain links TRBV30 with TRBJ1-3; tentatively, D is TRBD1 (5 bases). The CDR3 covers 16 residues. CDR1 and CDR2 from the germline V gene are GTSNPN and SVGIG (reference sequence). V shed 3 bases and J shed 0 bases, with 15 bases lying between them. DNA for the CDR3: TGTGCCTGGAGGGGGGGGACTTCGCGCTCTGGAAACACCATATATTTT. Translated: CAWRGGTSRSGNTIYF.

CDR3 residues: CASSVGLASDTQYF. The CDR3 nucleotides read TGTGCCAGCAGCGTGGGACTAGCGTCAGATACGCAGTATTTT. V usage is TRBV9 and J usage is TRBJ2-3, with 10 bases identical to TRBD2. CDR1 and CDR2 (germline): SGDLS, YYNGEE. This CDR3 has 14 amino acids. The V segment lost 2 bases and the J segment 4 bases; nucleotides outside the gene matches: 1.

V usage is TRBV7-3 and J usage is TRBJ2-6, with 7 bases matching TRBD1. CDR3 length equals 18 residues. With V trimmed by 1 base and J by 0 bases, 6 bases remained unmatched. In germline, CDR1 is SGHTA, CDR2 FQGTGA. CDR3 bases: TGTGCCAGCAGCTTAATCGGGACAGCTTTCTCTGGGGCCAACGTCCTGACTTTC. This gives the protein CASSLIGTAFSGANVLTF.

This clone came up many times. The rearrangement joins TRBV15 to TRBJ2-7; D might be TRBD2 (5 bases). CDR1 is LNHNV, CDR2 YYDKDF, per germline (reference sequence). The V end was cut by 0 bases, the J end by 7 bases, with 13 bases between. This CDR3 is 14 amino acids long. CDR3 DNA sequence: TGTGCCACCAGCAGAGATCTCCGGGAACTTGAGCAGTACGTC. Its translation is CATSRDLRELEQYV.

The rearrangement joins TRBV6-5 to TRBJ2-6; 8 bases map to TRBD1. The CDR3 sequence is 15 residues long. The V and J ends lost 5 bases and 4 bases, in that order; junction bases with no gene match: 4. Germline CDR1 is MNHEY and CDR2 is SVGAGI. The CDR3 nucleotides read TGTGCCAGCAGTCGGACAGGGAACGGGGCCAACGTCCTGACTTTC. Translating gives CASSRTGNGANVLTF.

This clone was found many times. The genes are TRBV7-8 and TRBJ1-2; 8 bases line up with TRBD1. Germline V lookup: CDR1 SGHVS, CDR2 FQNEAQ. Trimming took 3 bases from V and 8 from J; bases not matched to a gene: 5. This CDR3 region has 13 residues. The CDR3 nucleotides are TGTGCCAGCAGCTTGCGGACAGGGCAGGGCTACACCTTC. This translates into CASSLRTGQGYTF. The full variable domain, with the rest looked up from reference TRBV7-8 and TRBJ1-2, is GAGVSQSPRYKVAKRGQDVALRCDPISGHVSLFWYQQALGQGPEFLTYFQNEAQLDKSGLPSDRFFAERPEGSVSTLKIQRTQQEDSAVYLCASSLRTGQGYTFGSGTRLTVV.

This clone was observed once. The chain joins TRBV7-6 to TRBJ2-7; D is unclear. Trimming left V 5 bases short and J 2 bases short, with 10 bases between. Germline-derived CDR1 and CDR2 are SGHVS and FNYEAQ. The CDR3 spans 13 residues. The CDR3 DNA is TGTGCCAGCAGCCCCTTGGGCCCCTACGAGCAGTACGTC. Encoded protein: CASSPLGPYEQYV.

This rearrangement joins TRBV5-4 to TRBJ2-1; 10 bases agree with TRBD2. The V gene end was trimmed by 3 bases and the J gene end by 6 bases; junction bases not matched to a gene: 9. This CDR3 has 16 amino acids. Germline values: CDR1 SGHNT, CDR2 YYREEE (reference sequence). CDR3 in DNA: TGTGCCAGCAGCTCTCGAGAGCGGGGGGGAGGCAATGAGCAGTTCTTC. The encoded protein is CASSSRERGGGNEQFF.

The J gene is TRBJ1-1, the V gene TRBV5-1, with D perhaps TRBD1 (5 bases). Per germline, CDR1 SGHRS and CDR2 YFSETQ. There are 15 residues in the CDR3. Trimming left V 4 bases short and J 5 bases short, with 18 bases between. CDR3: CASSGAGEGETEAFF. CDR3 coding DNA: TGCGCCAGCAGCGGTGCGGGGGAAGGGGAAACTGAAGCTTTCTTT.

As concerns this clone: The sample holds other DNA sequences that translate to the same CDR3. The rearrangement uses TRBV19 and TRBJ2-1, with TRBD2 identical over 13 bases. The junction had 2 bases not matched to a gene; V was cut back by 1 base and J by 8 bases. CDR1 is LNHDA, CDR2 SQIVND, per germline (reference sequence). The CDR3 totals 15 residues. The DNA for the CDR3 is TGTGCCAGTAGTATAGGACTAGCGGGGGGAGATGAGCAGTTCTTC. Translation gives CASSIGLAGGDEQFF.

The V gene is TRBV5-1, the J gene TRBJ1-4; no clear D gene. This CDR3 spans 14 amino acids. With 0 bases removed from V and 6 bases from J, the gap between germline ends came to 9 bases. Per the germline V gene, CDR1 is SGHRS and CDR2 is YFSETQ. The CDR3 coding sequence is TGCGCCAGCAGCTTGGCCCTGCTAGATGAAAAACTGTTTTTT. Translating it yields CASSLALLDEKLFF.

J is TRBJ1-1 and V is TRBV7-6; possibly TRBD1 for D (6 bases). With 1 base removed from V and 5 bases from J, the gap between germline ends came to 17 bases. The germline V gene encodes CDR1 SGHVS and CDR2 FNYEAQ. The CDR3 contains 16 residues. CDR3 in amino acids: CASSLGPQGYGTEAFF. As DNA, the CDR3 is TGTGCCAGCAGCTTAGGGCCACAGGGTTATGGGACTGAAGCTTTCTTT.

A remark on this clone: Other DNA sequences in the sample encode the same CDR3. The chain has TRBV24-1 and TRBJ2-3, with 10 bases that match TRBD1. Germline-derived CDR1 and CDR2 are KGHDR and SFDVKD. The CDR3 sequence is 14 residues long. The V gene end was trimmed by 9 bases and the J gene end by 1 base; junction bases not matched to a gene: 3. For the CDR3, the DNA is TGTGCCACCGAGGGGACAGGGGGCACAGATACGCAGTATTTT. Protein product: CATEGTGGTDTQYF.

This clone has only a few counts. The chain uses TRBV2 and TRBJ1-4, with TRBD1 matching over 11 bases. CDR3 length: 15 amino acids. Per the germline V gene, CDR1 is SNHLY and CDR2 is FYNNEI. V dropped 7 bases and J dropped 7; count of bases not matched to a gene: 8. CDR3 nucleotides: TGTGCCAGCAACGAAGGAGGGACAGGGGGTGAAAAACTGTTTTTT. It specifies CASNEGGTGGEKLFF.

The V and J genes are TRBV12-5 and TRBJ1-1; the match to TRBD1 covers 7 bases. The CDR3 is 13 residues long. V was clipped by 8 bases and J by 3 bases; unmatched bases: 6. Per the germline V gene, CDR1 is LGHNT and CDR2 is FRNRAP. This CDR3 is CASTPQGYTEAFF. For the CDR3, the DNA is TGTGCTAGTACGCCACAGGGGTACACTGAAGCTTTCTTT.

V gene TRBV10-3 combines with J gene TRBJ2-7; a weak D match, TRBD2 (6 bases). Germline V gene sequence: CDR1 ENHRY, CDR2 SYGVKD. The CDR3 runs 12 residues. CDR3 protein: CATKGGEYEQYF. The CDR3 DNA reads as TGTGCAACCAAAGGAGGGGAATACGAGCAGTACTTC.

The chain links TRBV3-1 (or the pseudogene TRBV3-2) to TRBJ1-5, with D unresolved. Trimming removed 0 bases from V and 6 bases from J, with 9 bases in between. In germline, CDR1 is LGHDT, CDR2 YNNKEL (reference sequence). This CDR3 comprises 14 residues. DNA of the CDR3: TGTGCCAGCAGCCAAGAGCGGTTTAGTCAGCCCCAGCATTTT. Protein sequence: CASSQERFSQPQHF.

On this clone: Other DNA sequences in this specimen translate into the identical CDR3. The V call is TRBV13, the J call TRBJ2-3; 12 bases align to TRBD2. This CDR3 comprises 18 residues. Germline loops: CDR1 PRHDT, CDR2 FYEKMQ (reference sequence). V trimming: 8 bases; J trimming: 5 bases; junction bases outside the gene matches: 17. The CDR3 DNA sequence: TGTGCCAGCCGCTCACGGGCTAGCGGGGGGGCCGGGGGAGATACGCAGTATTTT. It codes for CASRSRASGGAGGDTQYF.

The chain carries TRBV19 and TRBJ1-1, with 8 positions matching TRBD1. J gave up 4 bases and V 6 bases, and 4 bases lay outside the gene matches. The CDR3 loop spans 13 amino acids. Germline loops: CDR1 LNHDA, CDR2 SQIVND (reference sequence). The CDR3 DNA is TGTGCCAGTAGCGACAGGGGCGGCACTGAAGCTTTCTTT. This gives the protein CASSDRGGTEAFF.

This clone was observed once. Here the CDR3 reads CATSDFLDRENTGELFF. Here the CDR3 DNA reads TGTGCCACCAGTGATTTCCTGGACCGGGAGAACACCGGGGAGCTGTTTTTT. V is TRBV24-1 and J is TRBJ2-2, with a weak D call TRBD2 (5 bases). Per the germline V gene, CDR1 is KGHDR and CDR2 is SFDVKD. Trimming stripped 1 base from V and 1 base from J, with 12 bases between. The CDR3 spans 17 residues.

Comments on this clone: This same CDR3 is encoded by further DNA sequences in the sample. This rearrangement joins TRBV6-5 to TRBJ1-2, with 10 bases aligning to TRBD1. Germline V gene lookup returns CDR1 MNHEY and CDR2 SVGAGI. V shed 6 bases, J shed 3 bases, and the junction held 1 base outside the gene matches. There are 13 residues in the CDR3. CDR3 loop: CASRGTGDYGYTF. The CDR3 DNA reads as TGTGCCAGCAGAGGGACAGGGGACTATGGCTACACCTTC.

The chain links TRBV5-1 to TRBJ2-3, with TRBD1 matching over 10 bases. J gave up 6 bases and V 7 bases, and 5 bases lay outside the gene matches. The CDR3 is made up of 13 amino acids. Germline values: CDR1 SGHRS, CDR2 YFSETQ. The DNA of the CDR3 is TGCGCCAGCCGTAGGACAGGGGGTGATACGCAGTATTTT. The encoded protein is CASRRTGGDTQYF.